This TCR beta chain was captured in a study of CD8 T cells in ankylosing spondylitis (dated by TCRdb to the late 2010s). Regarding the research as a whole: The study set out to find disease-linked TCR variants by profiling T cell receptor beta repertoires in ankylosing spondylitis patients and healthy donors. The full study cohort was made up of about 24 ankylosing spondylitis patients and about a hundred healthy donors. Peripheral blood samples were taken, and synovial fluid was additionally collected from ankylosing spondylitis patients. The investigation overall reported the following: The disease-linked clones had a CD8+ phenotype and were found at relatively low frequencies in peripheral blood. Some motif variants had previously been reported in the synovial fluid and blood of reactive arthritis patients, which suggests shared mechanisms of disease initiation. A TCR beta motif of fewer than 10 highly homologous amino acid variants appeared characteristic of blood from ankylosing spondylitis patients. The disease-linked clones were reported to be significantly enriched in matched synovial fluid samples from ankylosing spondylitis patients.

This clonotype came up many times. Its antigen is unknown. Within one base of it there is no much larger clone, and no base qualities were kept. Looking up the germline V gene yields CDR1 SGHAT and CDR2 FQNNGV. Reading from cysteine to phenylalanine, the CDR3 counts 13 amino acids. CDR3 DNA is the only sequence kept; it has 39 bases, read in frame from the first base. The junction carries 6 bases between V and J, which are trimmed by 2 bases and 1 base respectively. TCRdb shows the sequencer as Illumina HiSeq 2500. TCR beta libraries were prepared by quantitative 5'-RACE with molecular barcodes. In the original analysis: A new computational method based on a probabilistic model of VDJ rearrangement was used to identify disease-linked TCR variants. TCRdb handled the public reads itself, with Q25 trimming in fastp and clone calling in MiXCR, and kept productive beta chains. CDR3 protein duplicates are merged, each entry listing the most common genes and DNA. It is TCRdb's table, rather than the study itself, that gives the V and J calls and clone size. The sample table records 150,000 to 200,000 distinct CDR3 sequences; around a tenth of these occur just once. The ten largest make up 25% to 35% of the sample.

This sequence uses TRBV11-2 and TRBJ2-7; the D gene is unclear. Material for sequencing was blood, either unsorted or a sorted T cell fraction (not recorded which). This clonotype originated in a male donor with ankylosing spondylitis or in good health (not recorded which). The CDR3 loop reads CASSLITSYEQYF. The DNA is TGTGCCAGCAGCTTAATCACATCCTACGAGCAGTACTTC.